This is a list of T cell receptor beta chains from one sample in a study of T-cell memory formation after mild COVID-19. TCRdb processed the 5' RACE reads anew with MiXCR; each CDR3 protein has one entry. The data show 300,000 to 350,000 distinct CDR3 sequences, approximately 19% seen once. Sequenced material: PBMCs or a T cell subset sorted from them (not recorded which). The receptors stem from a man aged 18 to 30 who had mild COVID-19 (a few samples of this study predate the infection). Cell type and time point are not known. Each CDR3 is given with its conserved first and last residue. The D gene is left open where the match is weak. A clone size is listed for some rows: how often the clone was seen (once, few, many), or a class if it is expanded.

D,length,size,J,V,DNA,CDR3
.,14,.,TRBJ1-1,TRBV7-2,TGTGCCAGCAGCTGGACCACAGGGAGTGGACTGGCTTTCTTT,CASSWTTGSGLAFF
.,15,.,TRBJ2-3,TRBV2,TGTGCCAGCCCCATGATGGGACCGGCGATGGTTACGCAGTATTTT,CASPMMGPAMVTQYF
.,12,few,TRBJ1-1,TRBV28,TGTGCCAGCCGATTCCACCGAATGGAAGCTTTCTTT,CASRFHRMEAFF
.,12,.,TRBJ1-1,TRBV12-3/TRBV12-4,TGTGCCAGCACCCCCCCGGCCGCCGAAGCTTTCTTT,CASTPPAAEAFF
.,14,.,TRBJ1-2,TRBV5-6,TGTGCCAGCAGCTTCCTCACAGGTGCTTATGGCTACACCTTC,CASSFLTGAYGYTF
.,18,.,TRBJ2-3,TRBV9,TGTGCCAGCAGCGCGACCCACAGCCTCCCCCCTCGCACAGATACGCAGTATTTT,CASSATHSLPPRTDTQYF
.,14,few,TRBJ2-3,TRBV7-2,TGTGCCAGCAGCTTAAACTCCATGAGAGATACGCAGTATTTT,CASSLNSMRDTQYF
.,13,.,TRBJ2-3,TRBV3-1,TGTGCCTGCAGTTTACCAGGCCCACAGACGCTGTATTTT,CACSLPGPQTLYF
.,14,.,TRBJ2-3,TRBV7-2,TGTGCCAGCAGCTTTAGGCACCGCACAGATACGCAGTATTTT,CASSFRHRTDTQYF
.,16,.,TRBJ2-2,TRBV3-1,TGTGCCAGCAGCCAAGATCGGAGACGGTACACCGGGGAGCTGTTTTTT,CASSQDRRRYTGELFF
.,13,few,TRBJ2-1,TRBV7-9,TGTGCCAGCAGTTCGAAACCGGGGAATGAGCAGTTCTTC,CASSSKPGNEQFF
.,15,few,TRBJ2-2,TRBV7-2,TGTGCCAGCAGCTGGCCCTCCTTTGGGAGCGGGGAGCTGTTTTTT,CASSWPSFGSGELFF
.,14,few,TRBJ1-2,TRBV14,TGTGCCAGCAGCCTTAACTTACAGGGAGACGGCTACACCTTC,CASSLNLQGDGYTF
TRBD1,13,few,TRBJ1-2,TRBV15,TGTGCCACCAGCAATAGGACAGGGGGCCCCTCCACCTTC,CATSNRTGGPSTF
TRBD2,13,few,TRBJ2-1,TRBV7-2,TGTGCCAGCAGCTTCGGGACTAGCGGGCGAGGGTTCTTC,CASSFGTSGRGFF
.,15,.,TRBJ1-1,TRBV24-1,TGTGCCACCAGTGATTTGGGCACACTCAGGCCTGAAGCTTTCTTT,CATSDLGTLRPEAFF
.,14,few,TRBJ2-2,TRBV6-5,TGTGCCAGCAGTTCTTTCAGGAGACCCGGGGAGCTGTTTTTT,CASSSFRRPGELFF
.,16,.,TRBJ1-3,TRBV4-1,TGCGCCAGCAGTACCGGAACCGGCAGCTCTGGAAACACCATATATTTT,CASSTGTGSSGNTIYF
TRBD1,16,few,TRBJ1-5,TRBV12-3/TRBV12-4,TGTGCCAGCAGTTTGGGGACAGGGGTTGGCGGCCAGCCCCAGCATTTT,CASSLGTGVGGQPQHF
.,13,.,TRBJ2-3,TRBV19,TGTGCCAGTAGTATCGGAAACACAGATACGCAGTATTTT,CASSIGNTDTQYF
.,15,.,TRBJ1-2,TRBV7-2,TGTGCCAGCAGCTTAACGGCAGGGCTTAGCTCTGGCTACACCTTC,CASSLTAGLSSGYTF
.,15,few,TRBJ1-1,TRBV7-9,TGTGCCAGCAGCTCAATGGCCAGTGGGAGGACTGAAGCTTTCTTT,CASSSMASGRTEAFF
.,16,.,TRBJ1-1,TRBV5-6,TGTGCCAGCAGCTCGCACTGGGCTCCTGCGAGCACTGAAGCTTTCTTT,CASSSHWAPASTEAFF
.,14,.,TRBJ1-2,TRBV11-2,TGTGCCAGCAGCTTGGGGGGATCAGCCTATGGCTACACCTTC,CASSLGGSAYGYTF
TRBD1,16,few,TRBJ2-4,TRBV5-1,TGCGCCAGCAGCTTGGGCAGGGGGACATCCCAGGACATTCAGTACTTC,CASSLGRGTSQDIQYF
.,15,.,TRBJ2-6,TRBV9,TGTGCCAGCAGCGTAGGGGGGCCCGGGGCCAACGTCCTGACTTTC,CASSVGGPGANVLTF
.,18,few,TRBJ1-5,TRBV7-9,TGTGCCAGCAGCTTCTCGACAGACATTGCTAATAGCAATCAGCCCCAGCATTTT,CASSFSTDIANSNQPQHF
.,12,.,TRBJ2-1,TRBV7-6,TGTGCCAGCAGCTCATATTCCAATGAGCAGTTCTTC,CASSSYSNEQFF
.,14,.,TRBJ2-1,TRBV19,TGTGCCAGTAGTATCGGCAGCTCCTACAATGAGCAGTTCTTC,CASSIGSSYNEQFF
.,14,many,TRBJ1-5,TRBV6-2/TRBV6-3,TGTGCCAGCAGTTACTCGATGGGCAATCAGCCCCAGCATTTT,CASSYSMGNQPQHF
.,12,.,TRBJ2-1,TRBV30,TGTGCCTGGAGCGAGGACCGTAATGAGCAGTTCTTC,CAWSEDRNEQFF
TRBD2,17,.,TRBJ2-4,TRBV7-2,TGTGCCAGCAGCTTATTTATAGGCGGGAGCCTCAAAAACATTCAGTACTTC,CASSLFIGGSLKNIQYF
.,13,few,TRBJ2-5,TRBV20-1,TGCAGTGCCAAGAACGGGGCGGATGAGACCCAGTACTTC,CSAKNGADETQYF
TRBD1,15,.,TRBJ2-3,TRBV4-1,TGCGCCAGCAGCCAAGCAGGGGGCGGCACAGATACGCAGTATTTT,CASSQAGGGTDTQYF
.,15,.,TRBJ2-1,TRBV5-1,TGCGCCAGCAGCTTACTCCCAGGGACCAGGAATGAGCAGTTCTTC,CASSLLPGTRNEQFF
TRBD1,13,many,TRBJ1-1,TRBV7-9,TGTGCCAGCAGCCGACAGGGTTCCACTGAAGCTTTCTTT,CASSRQGSTEAFF
.,11,.,TRBJ1-1,TRBV28,TGTGCCAGCAGCCTCCCGGCGGAAGCTTTCTTT,CASSLPAEAFF
.,14,few,TRBJ2-3,TRBV10-3,TGTGCCATCAGCTCAACCGGCTGGGGGGATACGCAGTATTTT,CAISSTGWGDTQYF
.,13,.,TRBJ2-7,TRBV5-1,TGCGCCAGCTCCTTCCAGGTCTCCTACGAGCAGTACTTC,CASSFQVSYEQYF
TRBD2,15,.,TRBJ2-5,TRBV3-1,TGTGCCAGCAGCCCGTTTAGCGGGGGGCTGGAGACCCAGTACTTC,CASSPFSGGLETQYF
.,14,few,TRBJ2-7,TRBV30,TGTGCCTGGAGTATATCTAGCCACACCTCCGAGCAGTACTTC,CAWSISSHTSEQYF
.,14,few,TRBJ2-7,TRBV7-2,TGTGCCAGCAGCCTAATACAGGGATCCTACGAGCAGTACTTC,CASSLIQGSYEQYF
TRBD2,15,few,TRBJ2-1,TRBV7-2,TGTGCCAGCAGCGTTAGCGGGGGGGCCATCAATGAGCAGTTCTTC,CASSVSGGAINEQFF
.,13,few,TRBJ1-1,TRBV7-3,TGTGCCAGCAGCGACCGACAGGCGACTGAAGCTTTCTTT,CASSDRQATEAFF
.,14,few,TRBJ2-1,TRBV5-1,TGCGCCAGCAGCGCAGGTGAAACAAACAATGAGCAGTTCTTC,CASSAGETNNEQFF
.,13,few,TRBJ2-2,TRBV20-1,TGCAGTGCTAGGGGCAGGATTGACGGGGAGCTGTTTTTT,CSARGRIDGELFF
TRBD1,16,.,TRBJ1-2,TRBV6-5,TGTGCCAGCAGTAGACAGGGAAAATCATCTTCCTATGGCTACACCTTC,CASSRQGKSSSYGYTF
.,13,few,TRBJ1-1,TRBV19,TGTGCCAGTAGTATTGGGGCAGACACTGAAGCTTTCTTT,CASSIGADTEAFF